Detailed here is one TCR beta chain. The data are from a study of control samples from healthy donors and cancer patients. Profiling relied on immunoSEQ multiplex PCR, and the TCRdb table lists in-frame clones only, not all of them. The sample lists about 75,000 clones, about 93% occurring once. Germline-derived CDR1 and CDR2 are SGHTA and FQGNSA. The V end lost 2 bases, the J end lost 0 bases, and 13 bases lay between the germline ends. The CDR3 runs 16 residues. The sequenced material came from blood. The V and J genes are TRBV7-2 and TRBJ1-1; no reliable D call. The TCR was taken from a middle-aged woman in good health. The CDR3 here is CASSLSQATMNTEAFF. In DNA form, the CDR3 reads TGTGCCAGCAGCTTAAGCCAGGCAACCATGAACACTGAAGCTTTCTTT.